Below are 20 T cell receptor beta chains sequenced from a single sample in a study of blood T cell repertoires in COVID-19. Repertoires were generated with immunoSEQ multiplex PCR, while TCRdb's copy carries only in-frame clones and drops some. The table shows about 230,000 clones, with approximately 84% occurring only once. The sample was peripheral blood. The receptors stem from a man aged 50 to 59 with COVID-19, enrolled during active disease.

The chain joins TRBV2 to TRBJ1-6; D is perhaps TRBD1 (5 bases). The V and J ends lost 4 bases and 8 bases respectively, with 18 bases between them. The length of the CDR3 is 16 residues. From germline, CDR1 is SNHLY and CDR2 FYNNEI. The CDR3 spells CASSAWEGPHHSPLHF. Here the CDR3 DNA reads TGTGCCAGCAGTGCATGGGAGGGGCCCCACCATTCACCCCTCCACTTT.

The chain has TRBV3-1 (or the pseudogene TRBV3-2) and TRBJ2-7; the match to TRBD1 covers 8 bases. Germline CDR1 LGHDT, CDR2 YNNKEL (reference sequence). J was trimmed by 7 bases and V by 4 bases; bases with no gene match: 6. The CDR3 is made up of 13 amino acids. The CDR3 DNA reads as TGTGCCAGCAGCCGACAGGGGCCGGGGGAGCAGTACTTC. Translation gives CASSRQGPGEQYF.

The CDR3 nucleotides read TGCAGTGCTAGTCCGACAGGACCGCACACCTTC. This translates into CSASPTGPHTF. The chain joins TRBV20-1 to TRBJ1-2; D may be TRBD1 (6 bases). The CDR3 length is 11 residues. CDR1 is DFQATT, CDR2 SNEGSKA, per germline (reference sequence). V was trimmed by 3 bases and J by 12 bases, leaving 14 bases between them.

The rearrangement links TRBV24-1 to TRBJ1-2; D is perhaps TRBD1 (6 bases). V shed 0 bases and J shed 6 bases, with 10 bases lying between them. This CDR3 has 14 residues. Germline V gene data show CDR1 as KGHDR and CDR2 as SFDVKD. CDR3 loop: CATSDLVGGDGYTF. In DNA form, the CDR3 reads TGTGCCACCAGTGATTTGGTAGGGGGGGATGGCTACACCTTC.

The chain is built from TRBV6-5 and TRBJ1-2, with TRBD1 matching over 8 bases. CDR1 is MNHEY, CDR2 SVGAGI, per germline. This CDR3 comprises 13 residues. The junction had 6 bases not matched to a gene; V was cut back by 6 bases and J by 6 bases. The CDR3 DNA follows: TGTGCCAGCAGGACGACAGGGGTTGATGGCTACACCTTC. Its protein product is CASRTTGVDGYTF.

The CDR3 reads CASRVGVTGELFF. The DNA of the CDR3 is TGTGCCAGCAGAGTCGGGGTGACCGGGGAGCTGTTTTTT. This chain connects TRBV25-1 to TRBJ2-2, with D tentatively TRBD2 (5 bases). Per germline, CDR1 MGHDK and CDR2 SYGVNS. Trimming cost V 6 bases and J 5 bases, with 10 bases left between them. The CDR3 is 13 residues long.

This clone was counted a single time. The gene calls are TRBV10-1 and TRBJ1-2, with D unresolved. Germline lookup yields CDR1 WNHNN and CDR2 SYGVQD (reference sequence). The CDR3 has 12 residues. V lost 4 bases to trimming and J lost 5 bases, with 8 bases between them. The CDR3 protein is CASSGPGYGYTF. CDR3 in DNA: TGCGCCAGCAGTGGGCCGGGGTATGGCTACACCTTC.

V gene TRBV2 combines with J gene TRBJ2-1; 7 bases map to TRBD2. CDR1 and CDR2 from the germline V gene are SNHLY and FYNNEI. The CDR3 contains 16 residues. Losses at the gene ends were 4 bases for V and 0 bases for J; bases not matched to a gene: 6. As DNA, the CDR3 is TGTGCCAGCAGTGGTAGCGGGCGTGTCTCCTACAATGAGCAGTTCTTC. Its translation: CASSGSGRVSYNEQFF.

V gene TRBV4-1 combines with J gene TRBJ1-4; TRBD1 matches at 7 bases. Trimming took 3 bases from V and 3 from J; bases not matched to a gene: 10. The CDR3 covers 17 residues. The germline CDR1 and CDR2 sequences are MGHRA and YSYEKL. CDR3 sequence (DNA): TGCGCCAGCAGCCACCACCCCCCCCAGGGGGCTAATGAAAAACTGTTTTTT. This translates into CASSHHPPQGANEKLFF.

The chain uses TRBV6-6 and TRBJ1-6; D might be TRBD1 (6 bases). Germline-derived CDR1 and CDR2 are MNHNY and SVGAGI (reference sequence). Trimming took 6 bases from V and 10 from J, leaving 16 bases between them. The CDR3 runs 14 residues. CDR3 sequence: CASSNQGGVSPLHF. DNA of the CDR3: TGTGCCAGCAGCAACCAAGGGGGGGTATCACCCCTCCACTTT.

This clone has a handful of counts. The chain uses TRBV7-9 and TRBJ1-5, with D perhaps TRBD1 (5 bases). The CDR3 has 14 amino acids. Trimming took 2 bases from V and 5 from J, leaving 10 bases between them. Germline V CDR1 and CDR2: SEHNR, FQNEAQ (reference sequence). This chain's CDR3 is CASSLLGRDQPQHF. The CDR3 coding sequence is TGTGCCAGCAGCTTACTGGGGCGCGATCAGCCCCAGCATTTT.

This clone has just one count. V gene TRBV6-5 combines with J gene TRBJ1-2; possible D gene TRBD1, 5 bases. The CDR3 is 14 residues long. V lost 7 bases to trimming and J lost 2 bases, with 14 bases between them. Germline CDR1 is MNHEY and CDR2 is SVGAGI. CDR3 in amino acids: CASTRRRGNYGYTF. The CDR3 DNA is TGTGCCAGCACCAGACGTCGGGGGAACTATGGCTACACCTTC.

The chain links TRBV5-1 to TRBJ2-5, with a weak D call TRBD1 (5 bases). Trimming cost V 2 bases and J 4 bases, with 12 bases left between them. This CDR3 is 14 amino acids long. Germline CDR1 is SGHRS and CDR2 is YFSETQ. CDR3 amino acids: CASSFPQGLETQYF. The CDR3 DNA sequence: TGCGCCAGCAGCTTCCCGCAGGGATTAGAGACCCAGTACTTC. Full variable domain (outside the CDR3, taken from reference TRBV5-1 and TRBJ2-5): KAGVTQTPRYLIKTRGQQVTLSCSPISGHRSVSWYQQTPGQGLQFLFEYFSETQRNKGNFPGRFSGRQFSNSRSEMNVSTLELGDSALYLCASSFPQGLETQYFGPGTRLLVL.

The V and J genes are TRBV19 and TRBJ1-6; TRBD1 is a possible D gene (6 bases). Per germline, CDR1 LNHDA and CDR2 SQIVND (reference sequence). Trimming shortened V by 8 bases and J by 6 bases, and 11 bases separated the two germline ends. This CDR3 is 13 amino acids long. CDR3 DNA: TGTGCCAGTGGAGACAGGAGTAATTCACCCCTCCACTTT. Its protein product is CASGDRSNSPLHF.

This clone was detected once. This rearrangement joins TRBV9 to TRBJ2-7; 10 bases match TRBD1. The CDR3 totals 15 residues. V shed 4 bases, J shed 6 bases, and the junction held 10 bases outside the gene matches. Germline CDR1 reads SGDLS; CDR2 reads YYNGEE. The CDR3 spells CASSPRTGGYSEQYF. The DNA of the CDR3 is TGTGCCAGCAGCCCCCGGACAGGGGGTTATAGCGAGCAGTACTTC. Using reference TRBV9 and TRBJ2-7 for the parts outside the CDR3, the full variable domain is DSGVTQTPKHLITATGQRVTLRCSPRSGDLSVYWYQQSLDQGLQFLIQYYNGEERAKGNILERFSAQQFPDLHSELNLSSLELGDSALYFCASSPRTGGYSEQYFGPGTRLTVT.

This clone occurred a few times. V is TRBV19 and J is TRBJ1-1, with D perhaps TRBD1 (5 bases). The CDR3 contains 13 residues. CDR1 is LNHDA, CDR2 SQIVND, per germline (reference sequence). V was trimmed by 2 bases and J by 11 bases, leaving 15 bases between them. The CDR3 here is CASSISRMKGAFF. The CDR3 nucleotides are TGTGCCAGTAGTATAAGCCGGATGAAGGGGGCTTTCTTT.

J is TRBJ1-2 and V is TRBV28; 7 positions match TRBD1. Germline lookup yields CDR1 MDHEN and CDR2 SYDVKM. V shed 6 bases and J 2 bases; nucleotides not matched to a gene: 6. This CDR3 has 14 residues. The CDR3 nucleotides are TGTGCCAGCAGCACATACAGGGGCAACTATGGCTACACCTTC. This gives the protein CASSTYRGNYGYTF.

The table lists this clone with a count of one. The CDR3 DNA is TGTGCCAGCAGTTTAGGGCAGGCCCTTGGTAACACTGAAGCTTTCTTT. It translates to CASSLGQALGNTEAFF. The gene calls are TRBV28 and TRBJ1-1, with D unclear. The germline V gene encodes CDR1 MDHEN and CDR2 SYDVKM. V was pared by 2 bases and J by 2 bases, with 15 bases between. CDR3 length: 16 amino acids.

The rearrangement links TRBV24-1 to TRBJ2-1; 10 nucleotides align to TRBD1. The CDR3 runs to 16 residues. V lost 3 bases and J lost 7; bases outside the gene matches: 8. Germline assignment: CDR1 KGHDR and CDR2 SFDVKD. The CDR3 region has the DNA TGTGCCACCAGTGATCCCGGGACAGGGGCCCCTAATGAGCAGTTCTTC. Translated, it gives CATSDPGTGAPNEQFF.

The chain uses TRBV7-3 and TRBJ2-1, with 14 bases lining up with TRBD2. The CDR3 extends over 14 amino acids. Unmatched junction bases numbered 5, after V lost 4 bases and J lost 12 bases. Germline V gives CDR1 SGHTA, CDR2 FQGTGA. For the CDR3, the DNA is TGTGCCAGCAGCTCCGGGACTAGCGGGGGAGCGCAGTTCTTC. Translating it yields CASSSGTSGGAQFF.